This T cell receptor beta chain was sequenced for a study of Graves' ophthalmopathy and Graves' hyperthyroidism. Overall study context: Before any treatment, peripheral blood was taken at the initial diagnosis.

CDR1 is LGHNT and CDR2 is FRNRAP in the germline V gene. The CDR3 spans 17 residues. Trimming took off 1 base at V and 2 bases at J, with 15 bases between the two ends. On this clonotype itself: Its antigen is currently unknown.

From RNA, the CDR3 regions of TCR beta chains were amplified and sequenced. In the first round, RT-PCR was carried out with HTBI primers, and a multiplex PCR formed the second round. TCRdb called the multiplex PCR reads again in MiXCR, with one record for every CDR3 protein. The sample has approximately 640,000 distinct CDR3 sequences, about 40% seen once. General study findings and limits: Appearing in blood as well were most expanded thyroid clonotypes above 0.001 frequency.

The chain recombines TRBV12-5 with TRBJ1-5; D is possibly TRBD1 (6 bases). Sequencing input: peripheral blood. The receptor comes from an adult man with Graves' ophthalmopathy. In nucleotides, the CDR3 is TGTGCTAGTGGTTTGGATTCAACAGGGATAGGCAATCAGCCCCAGCATTTT. As protein: CASGLDSTGIGNQPQHF. Variable domain in full (rest from reference TRBV12-5 and TRBJ1-5): DARVTQTPRHKVTEMGQEVTMRCQPILGHNTVFWYRQTMMQGLELLAYFRNRAPLDDSGMPKDRFSAEMPDATLATLKIQPSEPRDSAVYFCASGLDSTGIGNQPQHFGDGTRLSIL.